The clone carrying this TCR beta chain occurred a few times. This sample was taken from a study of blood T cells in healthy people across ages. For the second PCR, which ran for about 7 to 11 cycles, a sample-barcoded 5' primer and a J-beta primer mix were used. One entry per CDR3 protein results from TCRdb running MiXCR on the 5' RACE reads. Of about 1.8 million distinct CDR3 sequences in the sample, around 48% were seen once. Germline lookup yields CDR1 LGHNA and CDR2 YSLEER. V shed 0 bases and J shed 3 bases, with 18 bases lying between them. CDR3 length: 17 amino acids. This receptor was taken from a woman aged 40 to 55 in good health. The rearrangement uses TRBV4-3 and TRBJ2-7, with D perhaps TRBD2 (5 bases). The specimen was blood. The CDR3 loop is CASSQEPRGQANYEQYF. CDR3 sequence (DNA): TGCGCCAGCAGCCAAGAGCCCAGAGGGCAGGCCAACTACGAGCAGTACTTC.